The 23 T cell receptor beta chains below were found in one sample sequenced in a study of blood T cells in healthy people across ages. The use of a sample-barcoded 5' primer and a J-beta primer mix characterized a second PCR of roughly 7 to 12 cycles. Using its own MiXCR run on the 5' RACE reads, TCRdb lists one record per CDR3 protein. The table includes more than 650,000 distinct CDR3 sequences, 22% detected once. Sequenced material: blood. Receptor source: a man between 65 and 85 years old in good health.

CDR3 sequence: CATSTYKTGGTEAFF. The DNA for the CDR3 is TGTGCCACCAGCACATACAAGACAGGGGGCACTGAAGCTTTCTTT. The rearrangement links TRBV15 to TRBJ1-1, with 9 bases fitting TRBD1. Germline values: CDR1 LNHNV, CDR2 YYDKDF (reference sequence). The CDR3 consists of 15 residues. V lost 4 bases, J lost 4 bases, and 7 bases stayed unmatched.

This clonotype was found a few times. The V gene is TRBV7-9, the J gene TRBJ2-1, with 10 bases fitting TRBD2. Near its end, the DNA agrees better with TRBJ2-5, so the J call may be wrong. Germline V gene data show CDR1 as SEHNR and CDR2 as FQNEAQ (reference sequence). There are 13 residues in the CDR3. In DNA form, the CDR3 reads TGTGCCAGTGCAACTAGCGGGGCCGAGACCCAGTACTTC. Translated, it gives CASATSGAETQYF.

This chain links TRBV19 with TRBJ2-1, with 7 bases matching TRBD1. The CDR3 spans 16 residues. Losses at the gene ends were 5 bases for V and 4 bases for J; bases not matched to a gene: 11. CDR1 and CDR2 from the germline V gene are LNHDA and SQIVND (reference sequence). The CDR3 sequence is CASSAPVTGRYNEQFF. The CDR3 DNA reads TGTGCCAGTAGTGCTCCAGTGACAGGGCGATACAATGAGCAGTTCTTC.

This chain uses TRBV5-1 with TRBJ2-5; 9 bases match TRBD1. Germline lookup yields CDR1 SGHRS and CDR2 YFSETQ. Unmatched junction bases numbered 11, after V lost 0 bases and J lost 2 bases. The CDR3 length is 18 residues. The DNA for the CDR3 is TGCGCCAGCAGCTTGGCGGGACAGGGTCTGATCCAGCAAGAGACCCAGTACTTC. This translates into CASSLAGQGLIQQETQYF. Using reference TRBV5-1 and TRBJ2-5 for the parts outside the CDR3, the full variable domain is KAGVTQTPRYLIKTRGQQVTLSCSPISGHRSVSWYQQTPGQGLQFLFEYFSETQRNKGNFPGRFSGRQFSNSRSEMNVSTLELGDSALYLCASSLAGQGLIQQETQYFGPGTRLLVL.

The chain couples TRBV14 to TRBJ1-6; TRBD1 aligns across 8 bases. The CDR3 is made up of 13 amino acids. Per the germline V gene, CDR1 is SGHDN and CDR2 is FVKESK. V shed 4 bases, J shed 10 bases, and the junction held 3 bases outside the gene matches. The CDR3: CASSPQGVSPLHF. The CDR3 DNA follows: TGTGCCAGCAGCCCACAGGGGGTATCACCCCTCCACTTT.

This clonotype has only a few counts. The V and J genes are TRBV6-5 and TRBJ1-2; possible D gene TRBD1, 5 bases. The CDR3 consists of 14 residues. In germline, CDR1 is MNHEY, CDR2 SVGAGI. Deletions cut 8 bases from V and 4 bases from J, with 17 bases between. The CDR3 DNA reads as TGTGCCAGCTCTAGGACATCGAGGGTCTATGGCTACACCTTC. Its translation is CASSRTSRVYGYTF.

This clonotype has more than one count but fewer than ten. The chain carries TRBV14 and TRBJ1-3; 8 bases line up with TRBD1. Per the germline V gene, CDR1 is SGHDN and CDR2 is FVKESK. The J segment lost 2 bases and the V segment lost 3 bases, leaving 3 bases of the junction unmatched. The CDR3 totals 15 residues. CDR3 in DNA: TGTGCCAGCAGCCAGTTGACAGGGGCTGGAAACACCATATATTTT. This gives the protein CASSQLTGAGNTIYF.

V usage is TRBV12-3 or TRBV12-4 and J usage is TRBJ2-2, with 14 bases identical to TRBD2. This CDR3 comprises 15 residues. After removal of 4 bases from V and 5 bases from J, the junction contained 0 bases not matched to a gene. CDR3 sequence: CASSWTSGRTGELFF. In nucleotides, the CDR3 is TGTGCCAGCAGTTGGACTAGCGGGAGGACCGGGGAGCTGTTTTTT.

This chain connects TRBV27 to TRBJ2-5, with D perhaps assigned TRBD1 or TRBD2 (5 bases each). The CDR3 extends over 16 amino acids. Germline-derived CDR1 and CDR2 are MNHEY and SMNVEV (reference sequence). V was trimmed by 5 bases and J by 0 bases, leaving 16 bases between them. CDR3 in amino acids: CASSRGPTGNQETQYF. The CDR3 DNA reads TGTGCCAGCAGTAGGGGACCTACGGGTAACCAAGAGACCCAGTACTTC.

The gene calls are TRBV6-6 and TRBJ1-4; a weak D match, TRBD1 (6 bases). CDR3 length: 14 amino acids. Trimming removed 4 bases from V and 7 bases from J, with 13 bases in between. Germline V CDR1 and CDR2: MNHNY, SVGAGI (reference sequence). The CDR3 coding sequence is TGTGCCAGCAGTTGGTTTCCGGGGGCTGAAAAACTGTTTTTT. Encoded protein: CASSWFPGAEKLFF.

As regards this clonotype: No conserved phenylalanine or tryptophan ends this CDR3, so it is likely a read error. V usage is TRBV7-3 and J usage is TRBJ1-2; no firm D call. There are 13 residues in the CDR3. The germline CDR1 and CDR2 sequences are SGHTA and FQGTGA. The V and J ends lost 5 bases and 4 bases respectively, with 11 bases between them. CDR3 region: CASSETSGYGYTS. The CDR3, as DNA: TGTGCCAGCAGCGAGACATCCGGCTATGGCTACACCTCC.

CDR3 in amino acids: CASSLAHVSGSDTQYF. In DNA, the CDR3 is TGTGCCAGCAGCTTAGCTCACGTTAGCGGATCCGATACGCAGTATTTT. J is TRBJ2-3 and V is TRBV7-8, with a weak D call TRBD2 (6 bases). CDR1 SGHVS and CDR2 FQNEAQ come from the germline V gene. Trimming took 0 bases from V and 6 from J, leaving 16 bases between them. The CDR3 runs 16 residues.

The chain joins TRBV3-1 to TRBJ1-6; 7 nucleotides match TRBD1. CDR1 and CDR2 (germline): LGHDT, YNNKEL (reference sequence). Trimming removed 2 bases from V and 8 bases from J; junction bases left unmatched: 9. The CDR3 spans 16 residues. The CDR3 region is CASSQSPGQRYSPLHF. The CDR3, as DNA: TGTGCCAGCAGCCAATCACCGGGACAGCGCTATTCACCCCTCCACTTT. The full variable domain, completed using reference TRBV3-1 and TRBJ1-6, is DTAVSQTPKYLVTQMGNDKSIKCEQNLGHDTMYWYKQDSKKFLKIMFSYNNKELIINETVPNRFSPKSPDKAHLNLHINSLELGDSAVYFCASSQSPGQRYSPLHFGNGTRLTVT.

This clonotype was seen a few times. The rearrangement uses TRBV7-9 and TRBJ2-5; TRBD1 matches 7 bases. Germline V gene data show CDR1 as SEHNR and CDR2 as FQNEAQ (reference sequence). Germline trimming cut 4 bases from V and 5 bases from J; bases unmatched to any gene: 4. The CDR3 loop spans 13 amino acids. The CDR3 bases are TGTGCCAGCAGCTCCTGGACAGGCGAGACCCAGTACTTC. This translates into CASSSWTGETQYF.

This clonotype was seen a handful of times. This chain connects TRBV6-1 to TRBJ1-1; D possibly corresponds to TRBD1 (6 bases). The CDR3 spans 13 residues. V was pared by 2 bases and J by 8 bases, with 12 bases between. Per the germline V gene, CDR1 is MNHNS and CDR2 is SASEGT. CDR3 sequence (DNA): TGTGCCAGCAGTGAACAGAACAGGGTAGAAGCTTTCTTT. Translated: CASSEQNRVEAFF.

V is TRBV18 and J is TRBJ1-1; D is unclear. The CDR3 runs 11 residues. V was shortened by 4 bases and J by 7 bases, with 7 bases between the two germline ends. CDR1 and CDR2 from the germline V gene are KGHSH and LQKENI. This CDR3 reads CASSLTNEAFF. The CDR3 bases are TGTGCCAGCTCACTAACGAATGAAGCTTTCTTT.

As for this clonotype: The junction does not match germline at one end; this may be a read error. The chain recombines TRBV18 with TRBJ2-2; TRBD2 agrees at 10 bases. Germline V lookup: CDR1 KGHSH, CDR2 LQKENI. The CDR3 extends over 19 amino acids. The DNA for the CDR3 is TGTGCCAGCTCACCACTCCTCCTACTAGCGGGAAAGAACACCGGGGAGTTGTTTTTT. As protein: CASSPLLLLAGKNTGELFF.

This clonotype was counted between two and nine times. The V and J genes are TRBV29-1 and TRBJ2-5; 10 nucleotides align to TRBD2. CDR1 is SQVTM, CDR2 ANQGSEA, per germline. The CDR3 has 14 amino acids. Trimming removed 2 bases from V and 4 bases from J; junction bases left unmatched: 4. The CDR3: CSVERLAGVETQYF. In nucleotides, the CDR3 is TGCAGCGTTGAACGCCTAGCGGGGGTAGAGACCCAGTACTTC.

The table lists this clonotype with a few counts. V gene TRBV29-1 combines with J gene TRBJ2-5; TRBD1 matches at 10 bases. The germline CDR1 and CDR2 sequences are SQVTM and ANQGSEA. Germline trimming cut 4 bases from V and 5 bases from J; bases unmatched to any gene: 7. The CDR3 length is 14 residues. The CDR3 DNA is TGCAGCGTTGTCGAGACAGGGGGCTTTGAGACCCAGTACTTC. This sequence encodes CSVVETGGFETQYF.

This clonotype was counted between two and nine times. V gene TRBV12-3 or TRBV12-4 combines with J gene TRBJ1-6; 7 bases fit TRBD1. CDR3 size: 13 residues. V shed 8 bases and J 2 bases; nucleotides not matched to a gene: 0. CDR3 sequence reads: CASGTAYNSPLHF. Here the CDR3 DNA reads TGTGCCAGCGGGACAGCCTATAATTCACCCCTCCACTTT.

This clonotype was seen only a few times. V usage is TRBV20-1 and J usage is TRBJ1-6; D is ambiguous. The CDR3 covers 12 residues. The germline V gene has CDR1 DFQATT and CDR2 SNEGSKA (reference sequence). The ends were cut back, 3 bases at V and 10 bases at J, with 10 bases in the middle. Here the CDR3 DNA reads TGCAGTGCTAGGAAAGCGTTCTCACCCCTCCACTTT. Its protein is CSARKAFSPLHF.

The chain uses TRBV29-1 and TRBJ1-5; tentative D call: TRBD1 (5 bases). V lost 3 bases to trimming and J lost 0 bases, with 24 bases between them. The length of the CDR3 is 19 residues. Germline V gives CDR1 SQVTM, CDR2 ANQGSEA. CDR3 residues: CSVEGGAEAVYYSNQPQHF. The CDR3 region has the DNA TGCAGCGTTGAGGGAGGGGCGGAAGCCGTCTATTATAGCAATCAGCCCCAGCATTTT. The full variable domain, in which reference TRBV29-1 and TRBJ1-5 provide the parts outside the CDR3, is SAVISQKPSRDICQRGTSLTIQCQVDSQVTMMFWYRQQPGQSLTLIATANQGSEATYESGFVIDKFPISRPNLTFSTLTVSNMSPEDSSIYLCSVEGGAEAVYYSNQPQHFGDGTRLSIL.

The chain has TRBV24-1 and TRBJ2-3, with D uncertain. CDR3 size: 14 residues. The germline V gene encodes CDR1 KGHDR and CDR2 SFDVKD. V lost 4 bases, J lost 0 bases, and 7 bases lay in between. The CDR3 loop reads CATSEGPSTDTQYF. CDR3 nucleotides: TGTGCCACCAGTGAAGGACCCAGCACAGATACGCAGTATTTT.